This T cell receptor (beta chain) was sequenced during a study of shared clonotypes between healthy human individuals. The repertoire was sequenced with immunoSEQ multiplex PCR; TCRdb's copy has only in-frame clones and lacks some. There are under 750,000 clones in the sample; just under 75% occur only once, and under 2% lies in the top ten. Study conclusions and caveats: Among a handful of donors, roughly 5% of naive CD4 clonotypes were found in common. Although depth was large, rarefaction showed that sequencing of the sorted subsets was incomplete.

The study enrolled healthy HIV-negative adults without recent acute infections or vaccinations as donors. Only Caucasian adults living in Nashville, Tennessee made up the donor group. On this clone: The target antigen is unknown.

Trimming cost V 3 bases and J 7 bases, with 9 bases left between them. Per the germline V gene, CDR1 is LGHNA and CDR2 is YNFKEQ. The CDR3 is 12 amino acids. The specimen was memory CD4+ T cells sorted from blood. The subset here: CD45RA-negative fraction. This chain connects TRBV4-2 to TRBJ1-2; D possibly corresponds to TRBD1 (5 bases). This TCR was recovered from a young woman in good health. The DNA of the CDR3 is TGTGCCAGCAGCCAGGGCAGGGTTGGCTACACCTTC. As protein: CASSQGRVGYTF.